The rows below give T cell receptor beta chains drawn from one sample of a study of T cell repertoires and HLA-DP antigens. No cognate antigen is known for these TCRs. This table comes from immunoSEQ multiplex PCR, and its TCRdb copy is limited to in-frame clones, with some not included. The sample holds some 120,000 clones, around 92% seen once. The sample comprised CD4+ T cells from PBMCs. Receptor source: a young woman in good health and CMV-seronegative. Each CDR3 is given with its conserved first and last residue. A D gene is named only where the DNA matches it firmly. Clone size is shown for a subset of rows, as once, few, many or a class of expanded clone.

V gene: TRBV5-1; D gene: TRBD2; clone size: NA; J gene: TRBJ2-5; CDR3 DNA: TGCGCCAGCAGCTTGGCTACTAGCGGGAAGGGGACCCAGTACTTC; CDR3 protein: CASSLATSGKGTQYF
V gene: TRBV19; D gene: TRBD1; clone size: NA; J gene: TRBJ1-2; CDR3 DNA: TGTGCCAGTAGTATTAATGTGGACAGGTTCTATGGCTACACCTTC; CDR3 protein: CASSINVDRFYGYTF
V gene: TRBV7-2; D gene: NA; clone size: NA; J gene: TRBJ1-2; CDR3 DNA: TGTGCCAGCAGCTCTCGACTACCCTCCTATGGCTACACCTTC; CDR3 protein: CASSSRLPSYGYTF
V gene: TRBV5-6; D gene: TRBD2; clone size: NA; J gene: TRBJ2-1; CDR3 DNA: TGTGCCAGCAGTAGCGGGAGGGCCCCTTACAATGAGCAGTTCTTC; CDR3 protein: CASSSGRAPYNEQFF
V gene: TRBV2; D gene: TRBD2; clone size: NA; J gene: TRBJ2-3; CDR3 DNA: TGTGCCAGCAAACCTAGCGGGGGGTCCACAGATACGCAGTATTTT; CDR3 protein: CASKPSGGSTDTQYF
V gene: TRBV19; D gene: NA; clone size: NA; J gene: TRBJ2-4; CDR3 DNA: TGTGCCACCACTTCGCCCGGGACCTTGAGGGACATTCAGTACTTC; CDR3 protein: CATTSPGTLRDIQYF
V gene: TRBV25-1; D gene: NA; clone size: NA; J gene: TRBJ2-3; CDR3 DNA: TGTGCCAGCAGTGAAACCGACAGACATACGCAGTATTTT; CDR3 protein: CASSETDRHTQYF
V gene: TRBV19; D gene: NA; clone size: NA; J gene: TRBJ1-5; CDR3 DNA: TGTGCCAGTAGTGCTCGTGCAGGACTTAGCAATCAGCCCCAGCATTTT; CDR3 protein: CASSARAGLSNQPQHF
V gene: TRBV5-6; D gene: NA; clone size: many; J gene: TRBJ1-4; CDR3 DNA: TGTGCCAGCAGCCGAAGGTTGACAGGTTTTAATGAAAAACTGTTTTTT; CDR3 protein: CASSRRLTGFNEKLFF
V gene: TRBV6-5; D gene: NA; clone size: NA; J gene: TRBJ1-4; CDR3 DNA: TGTGCCAGCAGTCCCGCCAGGGGAATTGAAAAACTGTTTTTT; CDR3 protein: CASSPARGIEKLFF
V gene: TRBV28; D gene: NA; clone size: NA; J gene: TRBJ2-3; CDR3 DNA: TGTGCCAGCAGTCTAGGCTTTAGACTTCAACGCACAGATACGCAGTATTTT; CDR3 protein: CASSLGFRLQRTDTQYF
V gene: TRBV9; D gene: NA; clone size: NA; J gene: TRBJ1-4; CDR3 DNA: TGTGCCAGCAGCGTAGCTACCGGGGGGGAGAAAGGGGAAAAACTGTTTTTT; CDR3 protein: CASSVATGGEKGEKLFF
V gene: TRBV5-1; D gene: NA; clone size: NA; J gene: TRBJ1-1; CDR3 DNA: TGCGCCAGCAGCTTGCTCCGCAGAGCCAACACTGAAGCTTTCTTT; CDR3 protein: CASSLLRRANTEAFF
V gene: TRBV28; D gene: TRBD2; clone size: NA; J gene: TRBJ2-1; CDR3 DNA: TGTGCCAGCAGACTAGCGGGGGGGTACAATGAGCAGTTCTTC; CDR3 protein: CASRLAGGYNEQFF
V gene: TRBV7-9; D gene: NA; clone size: NA; J gene: TRBJ2-5; CDR3 DNA: TGTGCCAGCAGCTTAGTCGGGGGCGGACAAGAGACCCAGTACTTC; CDR3 protein: CASSLVGGGQETQYF
V gene: TRBV2; D gene: NA; clone size: NA; J gene: TRBJ2-3; CDR3 DNA: TGTGCCAGCAACGGAGATACGCAGTATTTT; CDR3 protein: CASNGDTQYF
V gene: TRBV5-1; D gene: TRBD1; clone size: NA; J gene: TRBJ1-2; CDR3 DNA: TGCGCCAGCAGGGTTGGGCGACAGGGACCAGGGAGCTATGGCTACACCTTC; CDR3 protein: CASRVGRQGPGSYGYTF
V gene: TRBV19; D gene: NA; clone size: NA; J gene: TRBJ1-1; CDR3 DNA: TGTGCCAGTAGTATAGATCCCGCTGCTAGACCTGAAGCTTTCTTT; CDR3 protein: CASSIDPAARPEAFF
V gene: TRBV6-7; D gene: TRBD2; clone size: NA; J gene: TRBJ2-3; CDR3 DNA: TGTGCCAGCAAGAGACTAGCGGGGAGGACCGATACGCAGTATTTT; CDR3 protein: CASKRLAGRTDTQYF
V gene: TRBV9; D gene: NA; clone size: NA; J gene: TRBJ1-3; CDR3 DNA: TGTGCCAGCAGCGCGACATCGGCAGGAAACACCATATATTTT; CDR3 protein: CASSATSAGNTIYF
V gene: TRBV7-2; D gene: NA; clone size: NA; J gene: TRBJ1-3; CDR3 DNA: TGTGCCAGCAGCCTCGGTCAACCTAGGTCTGGAAACACCATATATTTT; CDR3 protein: CASSLGQPRSGNTIYF
V gene: TRBV7-9; D gene: NA; clone size: few; J gene: TRBJ1-2; CDR3 DNA: TGTGCCAGCAGCGCTCTCGATCGACAGGCATATGGCTACACCTTC; CDR3 protein: CASSALDRQAYGYTF
V gene: TRBV28; D gene: NA; clone size: NA; J gene: TRBJ1-4; CDR3 DNA: TGTGCCAGCAGTCTCCACGGTTCGACTAATGAAAAACTGTTTTTT; CDR3 protein: CASSLHGSTNEKLFF
V gene: TRBV6-5; D gene: NA; clone size: NA; J gene: TRBJ1-3; CDR3 DNA: TGTGCCAGCAGCGGGGGGGCAAATTCCGGAAACACCATATATTTT; CDR3 protein: CASSGGANSGNTIYF
V gene: TRBV5-4; D gene: NA; clone size: NA; J gene: TRBJ2-3; CDR3 DNA: TGTGCCAGCAGCTTAGGGTCGAGCAAAGATACGCAGTATTTT; CDR3 protein: CASSLGSSKDTQYF
V gene: TRBV6-4; D gene: TRBD2; clone size: NA; J gene: TRBJ2-3; CDR3 DNA: TGTGCCAGCAGTGAAGGACTAGCGGGGGGGCAAGATACGCAGTATTTT; CDR3 protein: CASSEGLAGGQDTQYF
V gene: TRBV28; D gene: TRBD1; clone size: NA; J gene: TRBJ1-2; CDR3 DNA: TGTGCCAGCAGTATAGGGACAGGGGGCGGCTACACCTTC; CDR3 protein: CASSIGTGGGYTF
V gene: TRBV27; D gene: TRBD2; clone size: NA; J gene: TRBJ2-1; CDR3 DNA: TGTGCCAGCAGTTTCCGAGGGGGACTAGCGGGGGGCGTCAATGAGCAGTTCTTC; CDR3 protein: CASSFRGGLAGGVNEQFF
V gene: TRBV4-1; D gene: NA; clone size: NA; J gene: TRBJ1-3; CDR3 DNA: TGCGCCAGCAGCCAAGTACAGGGAGGAAGCTCTGGAAACACCATATATTTT; CDR3 protein: CASSQVQGGSSGNTIYF
V gene: TRBV11-2; D gene: TRBD1; clone size: NA; J gene: TRBJ2-6; CDR3 DNA: TGTGCCAGCAGCTTGGGACAGGGCATCCCCATTCTTGGGGCCAACGTCCTGACTTTC; CDR3 protein: CASSLGQGIPILGANVLTF
V gene: TRBV2; D gene: TRBD1; clone size: NA; J gene: TRBJ2-3; CDR3 DNA: TGTGCCAGCCTAGACAGGGGGCGCACAGATACGCAGTATTTT; CDR3 protein: CASLDRGRTDTQYF
V gene: TRBV19; D gene: NA; clone size: NA; J gene: TRBJ2-3; CDR3 DNA: TGTGCCAGTAGTCAGTCCACAGATACGCAGTATTTT; CDR3 protein: CASSQSTDTQYF
V gene: TRBV7-2; D gene: TRBD2; clone size: NA; J gene: TRBJ2-2; CDR3 DNA: TGTGCCAGCAGCCCCCGGGGGACTAGCGGGAGTACCGGGGAGCTGTTTTTT; CDR3 protein: CASSPRGTSGSTGELFF
V gene: TRBV6-6; D gene: NA; clone size: NA; J gene: TRBJ2-1; CDR3 DNA: TGTGCCAGCAGTTACTCGCCAGGGGGGTACAATGAGCAGTTCTTC; CDR3 protein: CASSYSPGGYNEQFF
V gene: TRBV5-1; D gene: NA; clone size: NA; J gene: TRBJ2-5; CDR3 DNA: TGCGCCAGCAGCTTGCGGGGGGCAGCAGTCGAGACCCAGTACTTC; CDR3 protein: CASSLRGAAVETQYF
V gene: TRBV28; D gene: NA; clone size: NA; J gene: TRBJ1-1; CDR3 DNA: TGTGCCAGCAACTTCCTTTTCGGGAGGTTGGGGGCAAAGGACACTGAAGCTTTCTTT; CDR3 protein: CASNFLFGRLGAKDTEAFF
V gene: TRBV5-4; D gene: NA; clone size: NA; J gene: TRBJ1-1; CDR3 DNA: TGTGCCAGCAGCTTTCCCCCAGGGAGGGGTATGGGGGTTGTTGAAGCTTTCTTT; CDR3 protein: CASSFPPGRGMGVVEAFF
V gene: TRBV11-2; D gene: NA; clone size: NA; J gene: TRBJ2-3; CDR3 DNA: TGTGCCAGCCGCGGGGGCAGGCGGAGCACAGATACGCAGTATTTT; CDR3 protein: CASRGGRRSTDTQYF
V gene: TRBV27; D gene: NA; clone size: few; J gene: TRBJ1-1; CDR3 DNA: TGTGCCAGCAGCAAGGGACGGGGGAGCACTGAAGCTTTCTTT; CDR3 protein: CASSKGRGSTEAFF
V gene: TRBV2; D gene: NA; clone size: NA; J gene: TRBJ2-2; CDR3 DNA: TGTGCCAGCAGTGAAGGCCAAAGTGGGACCGGGGAGCTGTTTTTT; CDR3 protein: CASSEGQSGTGELFF
V gene: TRBV9; D gene: NA; clone size: NA; J gene: TRBJ1-1; CDR3 DNA: TGTGCCAGCAGCCCCTACAACAGGAACACTGAAGCTTTCTTT; CDR3 protein: CASSPYNRNTEAFF
V gene: TRBV7-2; D gene: TRBD1; clone size: NA; J gene: TRBJ2-2; CDR3 DNA: TGTGCCAGCAGCTTATTCCAGGGGGCTGTATCCGGGGAGCTGTTTTTT; CDR3 protein: CASSLFQGAVSGELFF
V gene: TRBV5-1; D gene: TRBD2; clone size: NA; J gene: TRBJ2-1; CDR3 DNA: TGCGCCAGCAGCTTCGGGACTAGCGGGAGAGATGAGCAGTTCTTC; CDR3 protein: CASSFGTSGRDEQFF
V gene: TRBV5-4; D gene: TRBD1; clone size: few; J gene: TRBJ1-1; CDR3 DNA: TGTGCCAGCAGCTTGGGACAGGGGGCAAGGACTGAAGCTTTCTTT; CDR3 protein: CASSLGQGARTEAFF
V gene: TRBV4-3; D gene: NA; clone size: NA; J gene: TRBJ1-5; CDR3 DNA: TGCGCCAGCAGCCAAGATTATGTAGGGAATCAGCCCCAGCATTTT; CDR3 protein: CASSQDYVGNQPQHF
V gene: TRBV29-1; D gene: NA; clone size: NA; J gene: TRBJ1-1; CDR3 DNA: TGCAGCGTTGAAGTAAGGGCGAGCACTGAAGCTTTCTTT; CDR3 protein: CSVEVRASTEAFF
V gene: TRBV4-3; D gene: TRBD1; clone size: NA; J gene: TRBJ1-4; CDR3 DNA: TGCGCCAGCAGCCAACAGCGGGACAGCCGTCGTGAAAAACTGTTTTTT; CDR3 protein: CASSQQRDSRREKLFF
V gene: TRBV11-2; D gene: NA; clone size: NA; J gene: TRBJ1-4; CDR3 DNA: TGTGCCAGCAGCGATAGACGGAATGTTAATGAAAAACTGTTTTTT; CDR3 protein: CASSDRRNVNEKLFF
V gene: TRBV2; D gene: NA; clone size: NA; J gene: TRBJ2-1; CDR3 DNA: TGTGCCAGCAGGTACTCTGGCGGGAACTACAATGAGCAGTTCTTC; CDR3 protein: CASRYSGGNYNEQFF
V gene: TRBV5-6; D gene: TRBD1; clone size: NA; J gene: TRBJ1-2; CDR3 DNA: TGTGCCAGCAGCTTTGTCGGCCAGGGGGTGTATGGCTACACCTTC; CDR3 protein: CASSFVGQGVYGYTF
V gene: TRBV5-6; D gene: NA; clone size: NA; J gene: TRBJ1-5; CDR3 DNA: TGTGCCAGCAGCTTGGGTCCCGATCAGCCCCAGCATTTT; CDR3 protein: CASSLGPDQPQHF
V gene: TRBV9; D gene: TRBD2; clone size: NA; J gene: TRBJ2-5; CDR3 DNA: TGTGCCAGCAGCGTTGCTAGCGGGGGGGTGCAAGAGACCCAGTACTTC; CDR3 protein: CASSVASGGVQETQYF
V gene: TRBV28; D gene: TRBD1; clone size: NA; J gene: TRBJ2-2; CDR3 DNA: TGTGCCAGCAGCCTACAGGGGGTAGGTGGGGAGCTGTTTTTT; CDR3 protein: CASSLQGVGGELFF
V gene: TRBV6-4; D gene: NA; clone size: NA; J gene: TRBJ2-7; CDR3 DNA: TGTGCCAGCAGTGAACAATGGGGGGGCGGTGAGCAGTACTTC; CDR3 protein: CASSEQWGGGEQYF
V gene: TRBV7-9; D gene: TRBD1; clone size: NA; J gene: TRBJ2-7; CDR3 DNA: TGTGCCAGCAGCTTAGAGGGACAGGGGTTCGACGAGCAGTACTTC; CDR3 protein: CASSLEGQGFDEQYF
V gene: TRBV29-1; D gene: TRBD2; clone size: NA; J gene: TRBJ2-3; CDR3 DNA: TGCAGCGCCGCGGGGGCTCGAGCGGGGGACCACACAGATACGCAGTATTTT; CDR3 protein: CSAAGARAGDHTDTQYF